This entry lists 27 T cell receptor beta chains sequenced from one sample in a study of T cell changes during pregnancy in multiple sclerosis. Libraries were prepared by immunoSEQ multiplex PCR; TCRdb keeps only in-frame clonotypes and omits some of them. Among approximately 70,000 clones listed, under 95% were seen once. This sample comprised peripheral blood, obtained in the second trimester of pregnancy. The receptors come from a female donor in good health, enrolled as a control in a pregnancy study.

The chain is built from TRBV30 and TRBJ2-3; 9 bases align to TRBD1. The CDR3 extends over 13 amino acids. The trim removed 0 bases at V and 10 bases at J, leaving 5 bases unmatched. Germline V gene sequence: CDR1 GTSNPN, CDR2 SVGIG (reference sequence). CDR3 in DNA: TGTGCCTGGAGTGTACAGGGGGCGTTAGCGCAGTATTTT. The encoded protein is CAWSVQGALAQYF.

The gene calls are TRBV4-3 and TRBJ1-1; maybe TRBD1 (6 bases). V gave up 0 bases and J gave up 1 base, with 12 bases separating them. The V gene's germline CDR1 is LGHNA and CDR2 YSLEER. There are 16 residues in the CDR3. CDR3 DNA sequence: TGCGCCAGCAGCCAAGATAGGGAACAGGGGAACACTGAAGCTTTCTTT. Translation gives CASSQDREQGNTEAFF.

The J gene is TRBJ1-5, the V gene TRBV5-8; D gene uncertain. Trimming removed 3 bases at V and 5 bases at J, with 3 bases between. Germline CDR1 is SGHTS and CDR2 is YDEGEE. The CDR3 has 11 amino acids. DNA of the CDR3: TGTGCCAGCAGCTCCTATCAGCCCCAGCATTTT. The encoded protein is CASSSYQPQHF. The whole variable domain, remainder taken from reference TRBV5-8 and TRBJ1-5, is EAGVTQSPTHLIKTRGQQATLRCSPISGHTSVYWYQQALGLGLQFLLWYDEGEERNRGNFPPRFSGRQFPNYSSELNVNALELEDSALYLCASSSYQPQHFGDGTRLSIL.

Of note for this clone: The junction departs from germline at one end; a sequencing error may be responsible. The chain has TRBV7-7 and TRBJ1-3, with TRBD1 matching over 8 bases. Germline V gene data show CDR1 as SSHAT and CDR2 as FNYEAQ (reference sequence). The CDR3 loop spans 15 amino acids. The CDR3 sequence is CASSFGQGTGNTIYF. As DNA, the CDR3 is TGTGCTAGCAGCTTCGGACAGGGCACTGGAAACACCATATATTTT.

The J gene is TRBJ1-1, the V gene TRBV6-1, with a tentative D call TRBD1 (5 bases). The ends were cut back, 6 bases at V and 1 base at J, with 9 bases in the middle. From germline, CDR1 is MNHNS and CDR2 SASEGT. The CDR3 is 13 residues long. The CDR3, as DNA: TGTGCCAGCAGGGCCACAGGGAACACTGAAGCTTTCTTT. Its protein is CASRATGNTEAFF.

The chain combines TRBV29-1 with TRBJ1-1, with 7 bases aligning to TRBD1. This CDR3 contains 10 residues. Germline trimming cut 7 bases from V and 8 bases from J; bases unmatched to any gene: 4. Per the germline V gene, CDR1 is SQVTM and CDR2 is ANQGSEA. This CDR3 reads CSADRVEAFF. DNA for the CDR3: TGCAGCGCTGACAGGGTAGAAGCTTTCTTT.

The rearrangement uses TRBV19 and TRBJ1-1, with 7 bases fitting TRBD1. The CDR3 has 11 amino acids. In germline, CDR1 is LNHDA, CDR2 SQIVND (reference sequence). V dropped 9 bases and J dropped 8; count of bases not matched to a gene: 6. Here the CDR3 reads CASRIRGEAFF. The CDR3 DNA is TGTGCCAGCAGAATCAGGGGGGAAGCTTTCTTT.

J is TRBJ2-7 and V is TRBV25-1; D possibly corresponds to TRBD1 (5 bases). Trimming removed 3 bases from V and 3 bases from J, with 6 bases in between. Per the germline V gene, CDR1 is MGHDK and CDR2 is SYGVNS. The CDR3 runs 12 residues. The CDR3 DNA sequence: TGTGCCAGCAGTGACAGGGTCTACGAGCAGTACTTC. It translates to CASSDRVYEQYF.

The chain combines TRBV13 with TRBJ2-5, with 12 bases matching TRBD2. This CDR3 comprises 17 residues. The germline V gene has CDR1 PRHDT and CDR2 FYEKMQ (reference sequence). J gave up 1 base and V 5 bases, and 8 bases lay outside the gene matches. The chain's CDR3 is CASSPRRLAGAQETQYF. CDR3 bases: TGTGCCAGCAGCCCCCGACGACTAGCGGGAGCCCAAGAGACCCAGTACTTC.

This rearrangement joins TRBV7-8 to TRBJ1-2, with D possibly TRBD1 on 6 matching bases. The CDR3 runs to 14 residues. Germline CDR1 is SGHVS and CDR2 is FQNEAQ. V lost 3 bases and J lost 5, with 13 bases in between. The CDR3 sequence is CASSFSAGEYGYTF. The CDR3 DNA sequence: TGTGCCAGCAGCTTCTCCGCAGGGGAGTATGGCTACACCTTC.

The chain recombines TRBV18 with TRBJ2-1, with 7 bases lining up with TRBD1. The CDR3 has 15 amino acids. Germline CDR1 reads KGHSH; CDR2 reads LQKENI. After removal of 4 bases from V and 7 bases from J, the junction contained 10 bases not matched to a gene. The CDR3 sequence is CASSRQTGQRNEQFF. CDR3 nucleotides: TGTGCCAGCTCACGACAGACAGGGCAGAGGAATGAGCAGTTCTTC.

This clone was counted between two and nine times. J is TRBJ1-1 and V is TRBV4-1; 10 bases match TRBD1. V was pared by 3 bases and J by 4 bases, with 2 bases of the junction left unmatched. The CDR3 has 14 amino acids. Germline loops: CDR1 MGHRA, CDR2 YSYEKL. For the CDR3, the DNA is TGCGCCAGCAGCCATGGACAGGGGGGCACTGAAGCTTTCTTT. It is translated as CASSHGQGGTEAFF.

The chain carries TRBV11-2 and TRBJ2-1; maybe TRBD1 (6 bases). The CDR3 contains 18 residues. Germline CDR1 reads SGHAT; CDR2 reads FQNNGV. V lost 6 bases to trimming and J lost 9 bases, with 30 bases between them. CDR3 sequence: CASSYVPLRDKGVGEQFF. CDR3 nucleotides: TGTGCCAGCAGTTACGTACCCCTCCGGGACAAGGGGGTTGGTGAGCAGTTCTTC.

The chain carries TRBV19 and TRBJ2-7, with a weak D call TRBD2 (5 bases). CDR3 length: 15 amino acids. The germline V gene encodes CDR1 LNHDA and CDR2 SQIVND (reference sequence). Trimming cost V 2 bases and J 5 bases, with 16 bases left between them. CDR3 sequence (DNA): TGTGCCAGTAGTATAAGCCGGAGAGGGAGCAACGAGCAGTACTTC. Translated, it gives CASSISRRGSNEQYF.

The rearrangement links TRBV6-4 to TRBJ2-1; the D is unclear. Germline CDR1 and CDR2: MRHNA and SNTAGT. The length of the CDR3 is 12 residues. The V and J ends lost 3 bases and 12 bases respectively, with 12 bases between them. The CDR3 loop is CASSETGARQFF. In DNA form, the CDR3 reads TGTGCCAGCAGTGAAACGGGTGCACGGCAGTTCTTC.

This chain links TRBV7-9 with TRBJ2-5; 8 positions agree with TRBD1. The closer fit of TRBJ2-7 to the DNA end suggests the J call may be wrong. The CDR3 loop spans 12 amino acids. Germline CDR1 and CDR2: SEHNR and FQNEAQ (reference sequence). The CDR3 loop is CASRLDRDEQYF. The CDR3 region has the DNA TGTGCCAGCAGGTTGGACAGGGACGAGCAGTACTTC.

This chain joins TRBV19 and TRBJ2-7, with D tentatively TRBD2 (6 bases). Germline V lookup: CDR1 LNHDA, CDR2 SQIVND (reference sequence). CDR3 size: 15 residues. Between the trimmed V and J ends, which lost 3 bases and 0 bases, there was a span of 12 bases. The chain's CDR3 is CASSIRRGSSYEQYF. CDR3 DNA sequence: TGTGCCAGTAGTATCAGGAGGGGATCCTCCTACGAGCAGTACTTC.

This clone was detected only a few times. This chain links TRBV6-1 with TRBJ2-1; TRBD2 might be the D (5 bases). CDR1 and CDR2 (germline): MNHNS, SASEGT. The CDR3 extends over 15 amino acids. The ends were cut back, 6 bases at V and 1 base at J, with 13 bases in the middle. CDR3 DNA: TGTGCCAGCAGCAACAATCCGGGGTCCTACAATGAGCAGTTCTTC. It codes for CASSNNPGSYNEQFF.

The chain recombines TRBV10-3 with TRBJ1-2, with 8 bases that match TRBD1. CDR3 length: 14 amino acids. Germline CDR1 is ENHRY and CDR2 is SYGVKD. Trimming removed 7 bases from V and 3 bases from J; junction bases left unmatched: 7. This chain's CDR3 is CAINPDRVDYGYTF. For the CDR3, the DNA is TGTGCCATCAACCCGGACAGGGTGGACTATGGCTACACCTTC.

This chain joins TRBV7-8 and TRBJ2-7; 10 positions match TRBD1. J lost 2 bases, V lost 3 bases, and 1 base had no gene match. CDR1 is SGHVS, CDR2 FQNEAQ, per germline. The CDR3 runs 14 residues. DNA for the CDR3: TGTGCCAGCAGCTTGGACAGGGGGGCCTACGAGCAGTACTTC. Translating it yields CASSLDRGAYEQYF.

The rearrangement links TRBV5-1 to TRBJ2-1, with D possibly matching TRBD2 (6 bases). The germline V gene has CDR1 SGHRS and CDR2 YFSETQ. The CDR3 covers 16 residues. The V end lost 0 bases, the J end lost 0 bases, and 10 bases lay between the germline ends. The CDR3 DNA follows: TGCGCCAGCAGCTTGGGGCGGGGCAGCTCCTACAATGAGCAGTTCTTC. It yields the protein CASSLGRGSSYNEQFF. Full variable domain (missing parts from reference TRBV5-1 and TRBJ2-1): KAGVTQTPRYLIKTRGQQVTLSCSPISGHRSVSWYQQTPGQGLQFLFEYFSETQRNKGNFPGRFSGRQFSNSRSEMNVSTLELGDSALYLCASSLGRGSSYNEQFFGPGTRLTVL.

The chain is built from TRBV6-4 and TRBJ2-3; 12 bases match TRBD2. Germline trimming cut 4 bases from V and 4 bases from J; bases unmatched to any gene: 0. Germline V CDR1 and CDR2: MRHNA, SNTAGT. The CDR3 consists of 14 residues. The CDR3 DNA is TGTGCCAGCAGTGGACTAGCGGGGGCAGATACGCAGTATTTT. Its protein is CASSGLAGADTQYF.

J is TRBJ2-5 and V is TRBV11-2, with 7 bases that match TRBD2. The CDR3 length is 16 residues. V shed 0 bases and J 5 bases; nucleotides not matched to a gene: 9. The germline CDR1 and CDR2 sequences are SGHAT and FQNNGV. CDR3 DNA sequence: TGTGCCAGCAGCTTAGATCGGGTCGGGGGGATGGAGACCCAGTACTTC. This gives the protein CASSLDRVGGMETQYF.

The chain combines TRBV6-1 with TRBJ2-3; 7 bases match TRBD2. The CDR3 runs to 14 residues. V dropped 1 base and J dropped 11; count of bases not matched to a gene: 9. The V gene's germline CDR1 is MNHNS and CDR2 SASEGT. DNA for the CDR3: TGTGCCAGCAGTGAAGGACTAGCAAGACGGGGGCAGTATTTT. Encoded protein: CASSEGLARRGQYF.

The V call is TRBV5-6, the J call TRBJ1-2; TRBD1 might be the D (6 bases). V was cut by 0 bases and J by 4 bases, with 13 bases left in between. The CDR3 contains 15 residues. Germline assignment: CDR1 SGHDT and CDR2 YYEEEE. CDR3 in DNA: TGTGCCAGCAGCTTGGGCGGGGGCGCTATCTATGGCTACACCTTC. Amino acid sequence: CASSLGGGAIYGYTF.

Here the CDR3 DNA reads TGTGCCAGCAGCCACTCCAGGCAGGGGAATGAAAAACTGTTTTTT. This gives the protein CASSHSRQGNEKLFF. The chain uses TRBV4-2 and TRBJ1-4; D may be TRBD1 (6 bases). Trimming removed 3 bases at V and 5 bases at J, with 13 bases between. CDR1 and CDR2 (germline): LGHNA, YNFKEQ. The CDR3 runs 15 residues.

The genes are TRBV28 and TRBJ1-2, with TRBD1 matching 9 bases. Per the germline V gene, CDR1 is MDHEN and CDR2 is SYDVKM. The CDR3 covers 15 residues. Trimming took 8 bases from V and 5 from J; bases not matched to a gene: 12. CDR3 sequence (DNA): TGTGCCAGCCGCTTAGTCGGGACAGGGTCTTATGGCTACACCTTC. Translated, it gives CASRLVGTGSYGYTF.